This entry features one TCR beta chain sequence. The entry originates in a study of shared clonotypes between healthy human individuals. Sequencing used immunoSEQ multiplex PCR; TCRdb keeps in-frame clones, though not all of them. This table has roughly 500,000 clones, roughly 80% appearing once. Each of the donors was a healthy adult who was HIV-negative and had not had a recent acute infection or vaccination. The trim removed 4 bases at V and 1 base at J, leaving 4 bases unmatched. The CDR3 has 14 residues. Germline loops: CDR1 GTSNPN, CDR2 SVGIG (reference sequence). V and J are TRBV30 and TRBJ2-1, with TRBD1 identical over 7 bases. Sequencing input: PBMCs. The sequence was collected from a woman aged 40 to 50 in good health. Some clones in this sample may be carry-over from other donors' samples. CDR3 in amino acids: CAWTPGGSYNEQFF. As DNA, the CDR3 is TGTGCCTGGACCCCAGGGGGATCCTACAATGAGCAGTTCTTC.